A selection of T cell receptor beta chains follows, all from one sample in a study of Tregs in tolerant kidney transplant recipients. Here immunoSEQ multiplex PCR was the method, and the copy in TCRdb shows in-frame clones only, minus some. This table holds approximately 93,000 clones, over 85% found once. Sequenced material: CD4+ T cells from blood, taken before the transplant. Every receptor here comes from a human donor who received a combined kidney and bone marrow transplant. The CDR3 runs from the conserved cysteine through the conserved F or W. Each record gives: V gene, J gene, D gene, clone size, CDR3 DNA, CDR3 protein. A D gene is named only where the DNA matches it firmly. Clone size is shown for a subset of rows, as once, few, many or a class of expanded clone.

>TRBV28|TRBJ1-4|.|.
TGTGCCAGCAGTTTCGGGCAGGGGAGAGAAAAACTGTTTTTT
CASSFGQGREKLFF
>TRBV29-1|TRBJ2-1|.|once
TGCAGCGTTAGACTTTCCTACAATGAGCAGTTCTTC
CSVRLSYNEQFF
>TRBV6-5|TRBJ1-1|TRBD1|.
TGTGCCAGCAGTAACAGGGGGCAGGGCACTGAAGCTTTCTTT
CASSNRGQGTEAFF
>TRBV2|TRBJ2-1|TRBD1|.
TGTGCCAGCAGAGACAGGGACCCCTGGAATGAGCAGTTCTTC
CASRDRDPWNEQFF
>TRBV7-2|TRBJ2-3|TRBD1|.
TGTGCCAGCAGCTTACGGTGGGGACAGGGCCTCACAGATACGCAGTATTTT
CASSLRWGQGLTDTQYF
>TRBV19|TRBJ2-5|.|.
TGTGCCAGTAGTATAGGTCCCCCGACTAACCAAGAGACCCAGTACTTC
CASSIGPPTNQETQYF
>TRBV10-3|TRBJ2-1|TRBD1|once
TGTGCCATCACGTGGGACAGGGTAAATGAGCAGTTCTTC
CAITWDRVNEQFF
>TRBV19|TRBJ1-2|.|.
TGTGCCAGTAGTGCCCCAGGGGCGCGGGGCTACACCTTC
CASSAPGARGYTF
>TRBV4-3|TRBJ2-5|TRBD2|.
TGCGCCAGCAGCCAAGGACTAGCTAGGAAAGAGACCCAGTACTTC
CASSQGLARKETQYF
>TRBV27|TRBJ2-3|TRBD2|.
TGTGCCAGCAGTCTGCTGGGACTAGCGGGGACAGGCACAGATACGCAGTATTTT
CASSLLGLAGTGTDTQYF
>TRBV7-2|TRBJ1-5|TRBD1|once
TGTGCCAGCAGTAGACAGGGAAATCAGCCCCAGCATTTT
CASSRQGNQPQHF
>TRBV7-3|TRBJ1-1|TRBD1|.
TGTGCCAGCAGCCTACTTAGGACAGGGGCGACTTTCTTT
CASSLLRTGATFF
>TRBV2|TRBJ1-5|.|few
TGTGCCAGCAGTGGACAGCGCAATCAGCCCCAGCATTTT
CASSGQRNQPQHF
>TRBV12-5|TRBJ2-5|TRBD2|.
TGTGCTAGTGGTTCCAATCATAAAAGGACTAGCGGGAGTGCTTGGGAGACCCAGTACTTC
CASGSNHKRTSGSAWETQYF
>TRBV4-2|TRBJ2-7|TRBD1|.
TGTGCCAGCAGCCAACTCCCAGCCCGGGACAGGGGCAACGAGCAGTACTTC
CASSQLPARDRGNEQYF
>TRBV11-3|TRBJ1-1|.|.
TGTGCCAGCAGCTTAGCGGGCAGGACAAACACTGAAGCTTTCTTT
CASSLAGRTNTEAFF
>TRBV5-8|TRBJ1-2|.|.
TGTGCCAGCAGCCAACCCTCCTCGGGGACCTTC
CASSQPSSGTF
>TRBV7-3|TRBJ1-2|TRBD1|.
TGTGCCAGCAGCTTACTACCACCGGGCAGGGGGCCGCTCTATGGCTACACCTTC
CASSLLPPGRGPLYGYTF
>TRBV10-3|TRBJ2-5|.|.
TGCGCCATCAGTGAGGGTGCGAGGGAGACCCAGTACTTC
CAISEGARETQYF
>TRBV29-1|TRBJ2-3|TRBD1|.
TGCAGCGCCGACAGGGGGGGGACAGATACGCAGTATTTT
CSADRGGTDTQYF
>TRBV7-2|TRBJ1-6|.|.
TGTGCCAGCAGCTTAAATCAGGGAAAGGGTTATAATTCACCCCTCCACTTT
CASSLNQGKGYNSPLHF
>TRBV30|TRBJ2-2|TRBD2|.
TGTGCCTGGAGGGTTAGCGGGAGAGTATACACCGGGGAGCTGTTTTTT
CAWRVSGRVYTGELFF
>TRBV7-3|TRBJ1-1|TRBD1|.
TGTGCCAGCAGCCCACGGGCAGGGGGCAGTTCTGAAGCTTTCTTT
CASSPRAGGSSEAFF
>TRBV5-6|TRBJ2-5|.|.
TGTGCCAGCAGCTTACTTGGAGTCGAGACCCAGTACTTC
CASSLLGVETQYF
>TRBV9|TRBJ2-7|.|.
TGTGCCAGCAGCGTAGAAAACGGAGAGCCATACGAGCAGTACTTC
CASSVENGEPYEQYF
>TRBV4-3|TRBJ2-3|.|.
TGCGCCAGCAGCCAAGATTGGGCGGATACGCAGTATTTT
CASSQDWADTQYF
>TRBV7-8|TRBJ2-4|.|once
TGTGCCAGCAGCTTAGCGACGCAGGGTTATGCAGACATTCAGTACTTC
CASSLATQGYADIQYF
>TRBV21-1|TRBJ1-5|.|.
TGTGCCAGCAGCCCCGGGTTCTTAAATCAGCCCCAGCATTTT
CASSPGFLNQPQHF
>TRBV4-1|TRBJ1-2|.|.
TGCGCCAGCAGCCGCGGAAGTTCTAACTATGGCTACACCTTC
CASSRGSSNYGYTF
>TRBV11-3|TRBJ2-1|.|.
TGTGCCAGCAGCTTTGACCCGCGGGCCAATGAGCAGTTCTTC
CASSFDPRANEQFF